These 3 T cell receptor beta chains were sequenced from one sample in a study of T cells after yellow fever vaccination. TCRdb called the 5' RACE reads again in MiXCR, with one record for every CDR3 protein. The table shows roughly 180,000 distinct CDR3 sequences, with 6.2% occurring only once. The sample consisted of CD4+ T cells sorted from PBMCs, taken on the day of the first yellow fever vaccination. Receptor source: a man younger than 35 who received the YFV17D yellow fever vaccine.

This clonotype was detected a few times. The chain has TRBV12-3 or TRBV12-4 and TRBJ1-2, with D possibly being TRBD1 (5 bases). Trimming removed 6 bases from V and 6 bases from J, with 14 bases in between. This CDR3 spans 13 amino acids. The chain's CDR3 is CASRGGEINGYTF. The CDR3 nucleotides read TGTGCCAGCAGGGGGGGGGAAATCAATGGCTACACCTTC.

This clonotype was recorded at least ten times. The genes are TRBV29-1 and TRBJ1-1; TRBD1 agrees at 10 bases. CDR3 size: 13 residues. V trimming: 6 bases; J trimming: 4 bases; junction bases outside the gene matches: 5. Germline-derived CDR1 and CDR2 are SQVTM and ANQGSEA. In nucleotides, the CDR3 is TGCAGCGTCGAGGGACAGGGGAGCACTGAAGCTTTCTTT. It codes for CSVEGQGSTEAFF.

In this sample, this clonotype turned up a few times. This chain links TRBV5-1 with TRBJ2-6, with D possibly matching TRBD2 (5 bases). Trimming stripped 5 bases from V and 1 base from J, with 13 bases between. The CDR3 sequence is 16 residues long. The V gene's germline CDR1 is SGHRS and CDR2 YFSETQ. The CDR3 protein is CASRTGFESGANVLTF. The CDR3 DNA is TGCGCCAGCAGAACGGGGTTTGAGTCTGGGGCCAACGTCCTGACTTTC. The full variable domain, completed using reference TRBV5-1 and TRBJ2-6, is KAGVTQTPRYLIKTRGQQVTLSCSPISGHRSVSWYQQTPGQGLQFLFEYFSETQRNKGNFPGRFSGRQFSNSRSEMNVSTLELGDSALYLCASRTGFESGANVLTFGAGSRLTVL.